Listed below are T cell receptor beta chains from one sample, sequenced in a study of blood T cell repertoires in COVID-19. Produced via immunoSEQ multiplex PCR; TCRdb's table is partial and in-frame only. Of approximately 260,000 clones in the sample, over 75% were seen once. Material: peripheral blood. The receptors were sampled from a human donor in a cohort sampled during active COVID-19. CDR3s include the opening cysteine and the closing phenylalanine or tryptophan. D genes are given only for firm matches. Size values are once, few and many counts, or a class for expanded clones, and some rows have none.

.,TRBD1,TRBJ2-7,TRBV29-1,CSDRRDRVGEQYF,TGCAGCGACCGACGGGACAGGGTCGGCGAGCAGTACTTC
.,.,TRBJ2-1,TRBV5-1,CASSPLPSSAYNEQFF,TGCGCCAGCAGCCCACTTCCCTCTAGCGCGTACAATGAGCAGTTCTTC
.,.,TRBJ1-4,TRBV4-2,CASSQDRVGTRLWEKLFF,TGTGCCAGCAGCCAAGACAGGGTCGGGACTCGTCTTTGGGAAAAACTGTTTTTT
many,.,TRBJ2-7,TRBV27,CASSQMGGAGLNEQYF,TGTGCCAGCAGTCAAATGGGGGGGGCAGGGCTCAACGAGCAGTACTTC
.,.,TRBJ2-7,TRBV10-3,CAISELQGSEQYF,TGTGCCATCAGTGAGTTACAGGGTTCCGAGCAGTACTTC
.,.,TRBJ1-2,TRBV24-1,CATSEGGTNYGYTF,TGTGCCACCAGTGAGGGGGGGACGAACTATGGCTACACCTTC
few,TRBD1,TRBJ1-4,TRBV15,CATRAQTGGEKLFF,TGTGCCACCAGGGCCCAGACAGGGGGAGAAAAACTGTTTTTT
.,TRBD1,TRBJ1-1,TRBV6-5,CASSYSGRGGGEAFF,TGTGCCAGCAGTTACTCTGGAAGAGGGGGCGGTGAAGCTTTCTTT
.,.,TRBJ1-6,TRBV6-5,CAGRRGSYNSPLHF,TGTGCCGGCCGACGGGGCTCCTATAATTCACCCCTCCACTTT
.,.,TRBJ2-1,TRBV2,CASNGETYNEQFF,TGTGCCAGCAACGGAGAAACCTACAATGAGCAGTTCTTC
.,TRBD2,TRBJ2-3,TRBV3-1/TRBV3-2,CASSLPGGASGTQYF,TGTGCCAGCAGTCTTCCCGGGGGGGCATCGGGTACGCAGTATTTT
.,TRBD2,TRBJ2-1,TRBV27,CASSVRVGLAEGGPYNEQFF,TGTGCCAGCAGTGTACGCGTCGGACTAGCGGAGGGGGGGCCCTACAATGAGCAGTTCTTC
.,.,TRBJ2-7,TRBV6-2/TRBV6-3,CASSYDILGVSSYEQYF,TGTGCCAGCAGTTACGACATCCTCGGGGTCAGCTCCTACGAGCAGTACTTC
.,.,TRBJ2-7,TRBV21-1,CASSAKADRGRTSEQYF,TGTGCCAGCAGCGCCAAGGCCGACAGGGGGCGAACGAGCGAGCAGTACTTC
.,TRBD2,TRBJ2-5,TRBV3-1/TRBV3-2,CASSIGLAGGETQYF,TGTGCCAGCAGCATCGGACTAGCGGGAGGAGAGACCCAGTACTTC
.,TRBD1,TRBJ1-2,TRBV5-1,CASSPDRTNYGYTF,TGCGCCAGCAGCCCGGACAGGACAAACTATGGCTACACCTTC
.,TRBD2,TRBJ2-2,TRBV5-4,CASSSTGRGGQAGELFF,TGTGCCAGCAGCTCCACGGGGCGGGGGGGCCAGGCCGGGGAGCTGTTTTTT
.,TRBD2,TRBJ2-3,TRBV6-5,CASEERERGDTQYF,TGTGCCAGCGAGGAGCGGGAGCGGGGAGATACGCAGTATTTT
.,TRBD1,TRBJ1-2,TRBV27,CASRRGQNSYGYTF,TGTGCCAGCAGGCGGGGACAGAACTCCTATGGCTACACCTTC
.,TRBD1,TRBJ2-3,TRBV27,CASSPNGQGRGTDTQYF,TGTGCCAGCAGTCCGAACGGACAGGGACGGGGCACAGATACGCAGTATTTT
once,.,TRBJ2-7,TRBV5-1,CASRSRLNRGEQYF,TGCGCCAGCAGGTCAAGACTCAACCGGGGCGAGCAGTACTTC
.,.,TRBJ2-5,TRBV15,CATSRVGGAGETQYF,TGTGCCACCAGCAGAGTCGGAGGGGCGGGGGAGACCCAGTACTTC
once,.,TRBJ1-2,TRBV4-1,CASSQVGTTNYGYTF,TGCGCCAGCAGCCAAGTAGGGACAACTAACTATGGCTACACCTTC
.,TRBD2,TRBJ2-7,TRBV6-2/TRBV6-3,CASSRGLAGYEQYF,TGTGCCAGCAGCCGCGGTCTAGCGGGTTACGAGCAGTACTTC
once,.,TRBJ2-3,TRBV4-2,CASSQVTASPTDTQYF,TGTGCCAGCAGCCAAGTAACAGCTTCCCCCACAGATACGCAGTATTTT
once,TRBD1,TRBJ2-7,TRBV28,CASSTGVRGEQYF,TGTGCCAGCAGTACCGGCGTCAGGGGGGAGCAGTACTTC
.,.,TRBJ1-1,TRBV2,CASSKTQNTEAFF,TGTGCCAGCAGCAAAACTCAGAACACTGAAGCTTTCTTT
.,TRBD1,TRBJ2-7,TRBV6-2/TRBV6-3,CASSPRGQGTYEQYF,TGTGCCAGCAGTCCCCGGGGACAGGGAACGTACGAGCAGTACTTC
few,.,TRBJ1-5,TRBV4-1,CASSHQGHQPQHF,TGCGCCAGCAGCCACCAGGGTCATCAGCCCCAGCATTTT
.,TRBD1,TRBJ2-4,TRBV6-2/TRBV6-3,CASSYPDRGPVKNIQYF,TGTGCCAGCAGTTACCCTGACAGGGGGCCGGTCAAAAACATTCAGTACTTC
.,.,TRBJ2-1,TRBV15,CATSRDPLSSEFF,TGTGCCACCAGCAGAGATCCACTTTCGTCGGAGTTCTTC
.,.,TRBJ2-4,TRBV6-5,CASSYSLAGVNIQYF,TGTGCCAGCAGTTACTCGTTGGCAGGGGTGAACATTCAGTACTTC
.,.,TRBJ1-2,TRBV3-1/TRBV3-2,CASSQWGQAYGYTF,TGTGCCAGCAGCCAATGGGGGCAGGCCTATGGCTACACCTTC
.,TRBD1,TRBJ1-6,TRBV5-1,CASSRTGGSSPLHF,TGCGCCAGCAGCCGGACAGGGGGCAGTTCACCCCTCCACTTT
.,TRBD2,TRBJ2-3,TRBV6-6,CASSFLAGRATDTQYF,TGTGCCAGCAGTTTCCTAGCGGGAAGGGCCACAGATACGCAGTATTTT
.,.,TRBJ1-4,TRBV24-1,CATSDLPGDSPEKLFF,TGTGCCACCAGTGATTTGCCCGGGGACTCGCCCGAAAAACTGTTTTTT
.,.,TRBJ2-3,TRBV9,CASSVGGTDTQYF,TGTGCCAGCAGCGTAGGAGGCACAGATACGCAGTATTTT
.,TRBD1,TRBJ2-2,TRBV5-4,CASRTAKGQGGAGELFF,TGTGCCAGCAGGACCGCCAAGGGACAGGGAGGGGCCGGGGAGCTGTTTTTT
.,.,TRBJ1-4,TRBV5-1,CASSLSATNEKLFF,TGCGCCAGCAGCTTGTCAGCAACTAATGAAAAACTGTTTTTT
.,.,TRBJ1-5,TRBV10-2,CASSESQSGGFQPQHF,TGCGCCAGCAGTGAGTCCCAGTCGGGAGGGTTTCAGCCCCAGCATTTT
.,TRBD2,TRBJ2-5,TRBV28,CASSLTSGANGAETQYF,TGTGCCAGCAGTTTAACTAGCGGGGCAAATGGGGCAGAGACCCAGTACTTC
.,.,TRBJ1-5,TRBV12-5,CASGSFQSTPNQPQHF,TGTGCTAGTGGTTCCTTCCAATCGACTCCCAATCAGCCCCAGCATTTT
.,TRBD1,TRBJ1-2,TRBV27,CASSLLSRDRTNYGYTF,TGTGCCAGCAGTTTGCTTTCTCGGGACAGAACTAACTATGGCTACACCTTC
.,TRBD2,TRBJ2-7,TRBV7-2,CASSFQTGTSGFYEQYF,TGTGCCAGCAGCTTTCAGACCGGGACTAGCGGCTTCTACGAGCAGTACTTC